This TCR beta chain was retrieved from a study of blood T cell repertoires in COVID-19. About the study: Acute and convalescent COVID-19 samples came from the United States, Italy and Spain. The cDNA or gDNA used as material had been derived from T cells, B-cell-depleted T cells, or PBMCs.

V was pared by 7 bases and J by 5 bases, with 19 bases between. This CDR3 region has 14 residues. CDR1 SGHRS and CDR2 YFSETQ come from the germline V gene. Original handling: Reference gene primers were amplified, and this amplification served to estimate nucleated cell counts. Clones were read by immunoSEQ multiplex PCR, and TCRdb kept only the in-frame ones, dropping some. The V and J calls and clone size were taken over from that table, and D and trimming were inferred from the DNA. The profile shows under 85,000 clones, around 80% of them singletons. Sequenced input: peripheral blood. The chain employs TRBV5-1 and TRBJ2-7, with D perhaps TRBD2 (5 bases). This TCR was recovered from a human donor in a cohort sampled during active COVID-19. The CDR3 here is CASCPEGPQHEQYF. The CDR3 nucleotides are TGCGCCAGCTGCCCCGAGGGCCCACAACACGAGCAGTACTTC. The full variable domain, completed using reference TRBV5-1 and TRBJ2-7, is KAGVTQTPRYLIKTRGQQVTLSCSPISGHRSVSWYQQTPGQGLQFLFEYFSETQRNKGNFPGRFSGRQFSNSRSEMNVSTLELGDSALYLCASCPEGPQHEQYFGPGTRLTVT.